This entry features one T cell receptor beta chain sequence. Antigen unknown. Staining for CD45RO/CCR7/CD25/CD127/CD95/CD27 allowed sorting of CD4+ naive, central memory, regulatory and stem cell-like memory cells. Over 95% purity was reached by all sorted populations. V lost 6 bases to trimming and J lost 4 bases, with 7 bases between them. The CDR3 length is 12 residues. Germline CDR1 reads MDHEN; CDR2 reads SYDVKM. This entry belongs to a study of beta chain features in type 1 diabetes. The study, taken as a whole, reports: Patients showed naive, central memory and Treg TCRB repertoires that appeared more similar than those of healthy donors.

The whole isolated RNA underwent reverse transcription, so sequencing captured expressed TCRB transcripts. TCRdb keeps only in-frame clones here, not all; method: immunoSEQ multiplex PCR. The table has 150,000 to 200,000 clones, more than 10% seen once. This sequence originates from a woman younger than 30 in good health. The chain carries TRBV28 and TRBJ2-1, with D hard to call. The specimen sequenced was central memory CD4+ T cells from blood. CDR3: CASRTGYNEQFF. The CDR3 coding sequence is TGTGCCAGCAGGACGGGTTACAATGAGCAGTTCTTC. The full variable domain, its missing parts supplied by reference TRBV28 and TRBJ2-1, is DVKVTQSSRYLVKRTGEKVFLECVQDMDHENMFWYRQDPGLGLRLIYFSYDVKMKEKGDIPEGYSVSREKKERFSLILESASTNQTSMYLCASRTGYNEQFFGPGTRLTVL.